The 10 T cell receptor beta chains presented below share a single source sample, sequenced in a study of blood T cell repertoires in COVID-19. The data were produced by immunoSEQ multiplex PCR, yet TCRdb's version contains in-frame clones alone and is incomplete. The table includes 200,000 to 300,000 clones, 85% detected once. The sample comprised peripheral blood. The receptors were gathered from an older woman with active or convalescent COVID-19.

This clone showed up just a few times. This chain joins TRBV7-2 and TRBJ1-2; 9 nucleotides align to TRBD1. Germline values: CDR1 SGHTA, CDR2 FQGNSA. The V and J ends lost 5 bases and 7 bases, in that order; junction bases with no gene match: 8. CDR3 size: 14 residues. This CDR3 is CASSSPGQGSGYTF. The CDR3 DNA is TGTGCCAGCAGCAGCCCGGGACAGGGTTCTGGCTACACCTTC.

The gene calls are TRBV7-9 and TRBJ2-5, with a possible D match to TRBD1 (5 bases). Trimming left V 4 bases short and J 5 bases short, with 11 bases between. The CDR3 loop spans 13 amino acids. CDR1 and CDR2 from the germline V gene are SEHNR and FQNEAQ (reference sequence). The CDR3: CASSYTGLETQYF. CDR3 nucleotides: TGTGCCAGCAGCTACACAGGTTTGGAGACCCAGTACTTC.

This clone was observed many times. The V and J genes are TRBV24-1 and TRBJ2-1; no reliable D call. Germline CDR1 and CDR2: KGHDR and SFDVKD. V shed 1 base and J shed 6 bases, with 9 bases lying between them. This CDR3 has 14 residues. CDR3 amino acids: CATSDFPRINEQFF. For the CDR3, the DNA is TGTGCCACCAGTGATTTTCCCAGGATCAATGAGCAGTTCTTC.

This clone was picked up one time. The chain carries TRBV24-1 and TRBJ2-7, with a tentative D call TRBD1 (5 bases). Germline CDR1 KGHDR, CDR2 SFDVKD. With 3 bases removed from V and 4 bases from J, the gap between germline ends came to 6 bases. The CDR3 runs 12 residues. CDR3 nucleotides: TGTGCCACCAGTGATAAGGGGTACGAGCAGTACTTC. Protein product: CATSDKGYEQYF.

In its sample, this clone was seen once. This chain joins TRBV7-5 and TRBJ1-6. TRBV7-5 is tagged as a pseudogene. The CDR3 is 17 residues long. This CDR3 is CARSHRYGRYYNSPLHF. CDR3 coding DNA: TGTGCCAGAAGCCATAGATACGGGAGATACTATAATTCACCCCTCCACTTT.

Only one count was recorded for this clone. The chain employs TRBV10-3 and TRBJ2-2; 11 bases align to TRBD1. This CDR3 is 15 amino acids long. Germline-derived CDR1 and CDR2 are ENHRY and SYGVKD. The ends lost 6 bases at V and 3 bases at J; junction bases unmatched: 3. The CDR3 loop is CAIRGTGGDTGELFF. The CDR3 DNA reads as TGTGCCATCAGGGGGACAGGGGGAGACACCGGGGAGCTGTTTTTT.

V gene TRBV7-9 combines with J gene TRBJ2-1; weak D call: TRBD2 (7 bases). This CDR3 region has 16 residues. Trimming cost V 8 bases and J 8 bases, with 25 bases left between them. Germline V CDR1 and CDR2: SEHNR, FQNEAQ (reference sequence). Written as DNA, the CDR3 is TGTGCCAGCCCCGGGGGGCCCGGGACACCGAAAGATGAGCAGTTCTTC. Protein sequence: CASPGGPGTPKDEQFF.

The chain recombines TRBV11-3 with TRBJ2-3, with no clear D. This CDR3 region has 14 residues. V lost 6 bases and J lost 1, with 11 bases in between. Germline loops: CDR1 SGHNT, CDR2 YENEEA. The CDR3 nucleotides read TGTGCCAGCAGGAGCCGGCTAGGCACAGATACGCAGTATTTT. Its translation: CASRSRLGTDTQYF.

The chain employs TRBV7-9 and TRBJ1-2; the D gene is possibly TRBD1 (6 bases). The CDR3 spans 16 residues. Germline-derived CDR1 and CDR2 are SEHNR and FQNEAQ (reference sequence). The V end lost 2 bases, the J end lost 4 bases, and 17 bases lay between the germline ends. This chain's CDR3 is CASSLRGTTVSYGYTF. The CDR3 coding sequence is TGTGCCAGCAGCTTAAGAGGGACAACCGTCTCCTATGGCTACACCTTC.

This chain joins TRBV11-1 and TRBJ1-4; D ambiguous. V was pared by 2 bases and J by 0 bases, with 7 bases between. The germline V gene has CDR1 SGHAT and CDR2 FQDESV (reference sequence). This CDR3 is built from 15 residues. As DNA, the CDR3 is TGTGCCAGCAGCTTATCAGTGTCAACTAATGAAAAACTGTTTTTT. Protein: CASSLSVSTNEKLFF.